Sequencing of this T cell receptor beta chain was carried out in a study of T-cell memory formation after mild COVID-19. Study information: TCR clusters were largely donor specific.

TCRdb re-analysed the 5' RACE reads in MiXCR, keeping a single row per CDR3 protein. The table includes about 400,000 distinct CDR3 sequences, 20% to 30% detected once. The sequencing sample was made of PBMCs or a T cell subset sorted from them (not recorded which). The receptor was isolated from an adult woman who had mild COVID-19 (a few samples of this study predate the infection). Cell type and time point are not known.

For the CDR3, the DNA is TGCGCCAGCAGCTTGGACGGACCCACCGGGGAGCTGTTTTTT. Its protein is CASSLDGPTGELFF. The chain combines TRBV5-1 with TRBJ2-2; D unresolved. Trimming shortened V by 0 bases and J by 4 bases, and 7 bases separated the two germline ends. The CDR3 sequence is 14 residues long. Germline CDR1 is SGHRS and CDR2 is YFSETQ. The full variable domain, in which reference TRBV5-1 and TRBJ2-2 provide the parts outside the CDR3, is KAGVTQTPRYLIKTRGQQVTLSCSPISGHRSVSWYQQTPGQGLQFLFEYFSETQRNKGNFPGRFSGRQFSNSRSEMNVSTLELGDSALYLCASSLDGPTGELFFGEGSRLTVL.